What follows describes a single TCR beta chain. The antigen remains unidentified. This specimen comes from a study of T cells in localized non-small cell lung cancer. Study-wide points: Uninvolved adjacent lung had the highest recorded T cell clonality, with tumor below it. Elevated blood T cell density was associated with longer overall survival. Heterogeneity remains possible, as sequencing covered one tumor region only.

The V end lost 6 bases, the J end lost 0 bases, and 9 bases lay between the germline ends. The CDR3 length is 14 residues. Germline V gives CDR1 SNHLY, CDR2 FYNNEI. Measured with immunoSEQ multiplex PCR; TCRdb has only the in-frame clones, and not every one. The sample yields approximately 100,000 clones, roughly 90% seen once. The rearrangement joins TRBV2 to TRBJ1-5; D is ambiguous. The clonotype comes from a woman aged 40-70 years with stage II squamous cell lung carcinoma. This material consisted of PBMCs, taken before any cancer treatment. CDR3 amino acids: CASSGPTSNQPQHF. CDR3 nucleotides: TGTGCCAGCAGCGGCCCGACTAGCAATCAGCCCCAGCATTTT.